The clone carrying this TCR beta chain appeared a single time. The sample belongs to a study of blood T cell repertoires in COVID-19. Study in general: COVID-19 samples from acute and convalescent phases originated in the United States, Italy and Spain. PBMCs, B-cell-depleted T cells, or T cells provided the cDNA or gDNA that made up the material.

Authors' data handling: Reference gene primer amplification in the assay estimated nucleated cell counts. Only in-frame clones appear in the TCRdb table, and some are missing; sequencing was by immunoSEQ multiplex PCR. V, J and clone size are those of that table, while D and trimming were read from the DNA. The data contain 65,000 or so clones, roughly 87% of them singletons. The V end was cut by 1 base, the J end by 1 base, with 7 bases between. Looked up from germline, CDR1 is MGHDK and CDR2 is SYGVNS. The CDR3 length is 14 residues. This sequence originates from a human donor with acute or convalescent COVID-19. The donor label of this sample is uncertain. This chain connects TRBV25-1 to TRBJ1-2; D is undetermined. Source material: peripheral blood. This CDR3 reads CASSEFGSNYGYTF. The CDR3 nucleotides are TGTGCCAGCAGTGAATTCGGGAGTAACTATGGCTACACCTTC.